Below are 10 T cell receptor beta chains sequenced from a single sample in a study of identical twins (dated by TCRdb to about 2016). The library was made by 5' RACE. The sample was run on an Illumina HiSeq 2000. Using fastp at Q25 and MiXCR, TCRdb reprocessed the public reads and kept productive beta chains. CDR3 protein duplicates are merged, each entry listing the most common genes and DNA. This sample lists 700,000 or so distinct CDR3 sequences; 8.5% to 9% were detected once. The ten largest account for 0.98% of the sample. The same specimen was also included in a second study, on yellow fever vaccine responses in identical twins.

Sequencing used PBMCs. These receptors came from a woman between 18 and 30 years old in good health.

This clonotype was counted between two and nine times. One junction end does not reproduce the germline sequence, and a read error may be involved. The V gene is TRBV20-1, the J gene TRBJ2-3, with a tentative D call TRBD2 (6 bases). CDR3 length: 16 residues. Germline values: CDR1 DFQATT, CDR2 SNEGSKA (reference sequence). DNA for the CDR3: TGCTGTGCTTACAATGACGGGAGTCTCTACCGGGATACGCAGTATTTT. Its translation: CCAYNDGSLYRDTQYF.

The chain has TRBV20-1 and TRBJ2-1; no firm D call. V was trimmed by 4 bases and J by 5 bases, leaving 6 bases between them. Per the germline V gene, CDR1 is DFQATT and CDR2 is SNEGSKA (reference sequence). The CDR3 is 11 residues long. In DNA form, the CDR3 reads TGCAGTGCTACAAGGAACAATGAGCAGTTCTTC. This codes for CSATRNNEQFF.

This clonotype was detected ten times or more. The V gene is TRBV7-6, the J gene TRBJ1-6, with D possibly matching TRBD1 (6 bases). The CDR3 runs 14 residues. The germline gives CDR1 SGHVS, CDR2 FNYEAQ. V dropped 5 bases and J dropped 7 bases, with 12 bases sitting between them. This CDR3 reads CASSRGGGNSPLHF. CDR3 nucleotides: TGTGCCAGCAGCCGAGGGGGAGGAAATTCACCCCTCCACTTT.

The chain carries TRBV29-1 and TRBJ2-4; weak D call: TRBD2 (6 bases). The CDR3 runs to 18 residues. V lost 0 bases and J lost 3, with 21 bases in between. From germline, CDR1 is SQVTM and CDR2 ANQGSEA. CDR3 DNA: TGCAGCGTTGAAGATCGTTTAGGGACCGGGGGTTTCAAAAACATTCAGTACTTC. This translates into CSVEDRLGTGGFKNIQYF.

This clonotype showed up just a few times. The rearrangement links TRBV5-1 to TRBJ2-1; 7 bases fit TRBD1. Germline trimming cut 0 bases from V and 5 bases from J; bases unmatched to any gene: 11. The CDR3 runs 17 residues. Germline values: CDR1 SGHRS, CDR2 YFSETQ. In DNA, the CDR3 is TGCGCCAGCAGCTTGGGGAACAGGGGTGCCGGCAACAATGAGCAGTTCTTC. It codes for CASSLGNRGAGNNEQFF.

The chain carries TRBV27 and TRBJ2-1; 11 positions match TRBD2. Trimming at V came to 8 bases and at J to 7 bases, leaving 10 bases not matched to a gene. CDR3 length equals 15 residues. Germline V gives CDR1 MNHEY, CDR2 SMNVEV (reference sequence). CDR3 bases: TGTGCCAGCTTTTTAGCGGGGGGGCCGCGGAATGAGCAGTTCTTC. The encoded protein is CASFLAGGPRNEQFF.

This clonotype has a handful of counts. The chain links TRBV11-2 to TRBJ2-7, with 9 bases that match TRBD1. This CDR3 spans 20 amino acids. The J segment lost 3 bases and the V segment lost 2 bases, leaving 20 bases of the junction unmatched. Looked up from germline, CDR1 is SGHAT and CDR2 is FQNNGV. This chain's CDR3 is CASSLSFGTGFPTSYYEQYF. CDR3 DNA sequence: TGTGCCAGCAGCTTAAGTTTTGGGACAGGGTTCCCTACTTCCTACTACGAGCAGTACTTC. Variable domain in full (rest from reference TRBV11-2 and TRBJ2-7): EAGVAQSPRYKIIEKRQSVAFWCNPISGHATLYWYQQILGQGPKLLIQFQNNGVVDDSQLPKDRFSAERLKGVDSTLKIQPAKLEDSAVYLCASSLSFGTGFPTSYYEQYFGPGTRLTVT.

This clonotype was seen ten or more times. V usage is TRBV6-5 and J usage is TRBJ2-7, with a tentative D call TRBD2 (5 bases). Germline V lookup: CDR1 MNHEY, CDR2 SVGAGI. V lost 8 bases and J lost 4, with 12 bases in between. The CDR3 is 12 amino acids. Here the CDR3 reads CASGSGSYEQYF. DNA for the CDR3: TGTGCCAGCGGGAGCGGATCTTACGAGCAGTACTTC.

This clonotype came up a few times. The chain employs TRBV29-1 and TRBJ2-1; D uncertain. The CDR3 runs 14 residues. CDR1 SQVTM and CDR2 ANQGSEA come from the germline V gene. The CDR3 bases are TGCAGTGACGACCGGAGTAGCTCCTACAATGAGCAGTTCTTC. Its protein is CSDDRSSSYNEQFF.

This clonotype was found a few times. V usage is TRBV30 and J usage is TRBJ2-1, with no clear D. CDR3 length: 15 amino acids. The V gene's germline CDR1 is GTSNPN and CDR2 SVGIG (reference sequence). Trimming shortened V by 3 bases and J by 9 bases, and 21 bases separated the two germline ends. As DNA, the CDR3 is TGTGCCTGGAGCTCCGACGTCGATCCCCTGCGTGAGCAGTTCTTC. Encoded protein: CAWSSDVDPLREQFF.